The T cell receptor (beta chain) under discussion was sequenced for a study of blood T cell repertoires in COVID-19. Turning to the study itself: Sites in the United States, Italy and Spain provided acute and convalescent COVID-19 samples. The analysed material was cDNA or gDNA that came from T cells, B-cell-depleted T cells, or PBMCs.

V lost 6 bases and J lost 7, with 16 bases in between. Germline V gene data show CDR1 as ENHRY and CDR2 as SYGVKD. This CDR3 has 14 amino acids. Authors' data handling: Reference gene primer amplification gave estimated nucleated cell counts. This table comes from immunoSEQ multiplex PCR, and its TCRdb copy is limited to in-frame clones, with some not included. V and J calls and clone size are given by that table; D and trimming were obtained from the DNA. This table holds about 68,000 clones, approximately 88% found once. The V call is TRBV10-3, the J call TRBJ1-3, with D maybe TRBD1 (5 bases). Material for sequencing was peripheral blood. This sequence was found in a man over 45 with active COVID-19. The CDR3 protein is CAISPGGGVNTIYF. The DNA for the CDR3 is TGTGCCATCAGCCCCGGGGGAGGGGTTAACACCATATATTTT.